This T cell receptor (beta chain) is drawn from a study of shared clonotypes between healthy human individuals. Into CD45RA+ naive and CD45RA-negative memory subsets, the CD4+ cells were split. Deep-level settings were used for running the assay. Assay: immunoSEQ multiplex PCR; the TCRdb copy retains only in-frame clones and omits some. Of fewer than 1.8 million clones detected, 98% appear once; the ten largest clones hold approximately 0.38%. The junction had 6 bases not matched to a gene; V was cut back by 1 base and J by 0 bases. There are 17 residues in the CDR3. Looked up from germline, CDR1 is SEHNR and CDR2 is FQNEAQ (reference sequence).

The rearrangement uses TRBV7-9 and TRBJ1-2; 9 positions agree with TRBD1. Sequenced: naive CD4+ T cells sorted from blood. This sample's subset: CD45RA+ positively selected. The receptor was derived from a man aged 25-40 years in good health. In DNA form, the CDR3 reads TGTGCCAGCAGCTTAGTCATCGGGACAGGGCCTAACTATGGCTACACCTTC. This gives the protein CASSLVIGTGPNYGYTF.